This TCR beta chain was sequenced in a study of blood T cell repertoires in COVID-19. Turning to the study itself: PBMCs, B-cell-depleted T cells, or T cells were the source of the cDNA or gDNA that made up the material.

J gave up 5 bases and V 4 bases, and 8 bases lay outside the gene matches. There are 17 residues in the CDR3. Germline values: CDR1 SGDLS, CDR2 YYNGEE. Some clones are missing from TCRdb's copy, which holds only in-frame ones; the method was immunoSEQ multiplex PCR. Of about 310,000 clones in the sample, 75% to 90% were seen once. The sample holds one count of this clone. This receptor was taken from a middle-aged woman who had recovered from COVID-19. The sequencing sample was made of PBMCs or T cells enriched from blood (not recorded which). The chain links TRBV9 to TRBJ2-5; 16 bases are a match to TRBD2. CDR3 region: CASSTGTSGRAGETQYF. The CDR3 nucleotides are TGTGCCAGCAGCACCGGGACTAGCGGGAGGGCCGGTGAGACCCAGTACTTC.